What follows are 3 T cell receptor beta chains derived from one specimen sequenced in a study of shared clonotypes between healthy human individuals. The assay was immunoSEQ multiplex PCR, and TCRdb's table has in-frame clones only and misses some. The table shows some 1.4 million clones, with about 96% occurring only once. The sequenced material came from naive CD4+ T cells sorted from blood. Subset in this sample: CD45RA+ positively selected. These TCRs come from a man aged 25-40 years in good health.

A word on this clone: Other DNA sequences of this sample code for an identical CDR3. The V call is TRBV28, the J call TRBJ1-5, with no clear D. In germline, CDR1 is MDHEN, CDR2 SYDVKM. Between the trimmed V and J ends, which lost 1 base and 5 bases, there was a span of 9 bases. The CDR3 is made up of 14 amino acids. The DNA of the CDR3 is TGTGCCAGCAGTTTATCGGGAGGTCATCAGCCCCAGCATTTT. Amino acids: CASSLSGGHQPQHF.

J is TRBJ2-1 and V is TRBV6-1, with 9 bases matching TRBD2. Trimming removed 0 bases from V and 6 bases from J; junction bases left unmatched: 6. The CDR3 has 16 residues. CDR1 MNHNS and CDR2 SASEGT come from the germline V gene. The CDR3 nucleotides read TGTGCCAGCAGTGAAGCGTGGGGGACTAGCTTCAATGAGCAGTTCTTC. Translating gives CASSEAWGTSFNEQFF.

The rearrangement links TRBV12-2 to TRBJ2-2. TRBV12-2 is shown as a pseudogene. The CDR3 is made up of 17 amino acids. CDR3 DNA sequence: TGTGCAAGTCGCTTACTTTGGGTGGGGAAGAACACCGGGGAGCTGTTTTTT. This gives the protein CASRLLWVGKNTGELFF.